This T cell receptor (beta chain) was obtained from a study of T cells after yellow fever vaccination. Overall study context: Low-cell-number fractions were prepared with SMART-Seq v4 Ultra Low Input. Regarding the study as a whole: Few clonotypes appeared in both CD4 and CD8 compartments. The secondary T-cell response peaked on day 5, not day 15, but was weaker.

The CDR3 is 13 residues long. Germline values: CDR1 SGHTA, CDR2 FQGNSA. Between the trimmed V and J ends, which lost 3 bases and 5 bases, there was a span of 5 bases. TCRdb re-analysed the 5' RACE reads in MiXCR, keeping a single row per CDR3 protein. The table lists 250,000 or so distinct CDR3 sequences, less than 8.5% of them singletons, with 0.65% to 0.9% in the top ten. This clonotype was seen repeatedly, ten times or more. The antigen is unknown. The receptor's source is a man aged 30-40 years who received the YFV17D yellow fever vaccine. The specimen was CD4+ T cells sorted from PBMCs, collected 15 days after the yellow fever booster vaccination. This sequence joins TRBV7-2 and TRBJ1-6; D gene uncertain. The CDR3 region has the DNA TGTGCCAGCAGCTTGCCCCATAATTCACCCCTCCACTTT. It specifies CASSLPHNSPLHF.